This TCR beta chain was identified in a study of shared clonotypes between healthy human individuals. General study points: Sorted-subset sequencing, rarefaction showed, was incomplete despite large depth. The study generally estimated greater richness for naive than memory subsets.

Profiled with immunoSEQ multiplex PCR; TCRdb holds only in-frame clones, not every one. The sample comprises just over 2,000,000 clones, approximately 95% of which are singletons, and under 0.15% rests with the top ten. This CDR3 has 14 amino acids. Germline V gene data show CDR1 as SGHTA and CDR2 as FQGNSA. With V trimmed by 5 bases and J by 7 bases, 6 bases remained unmatched. Regarding this clone: Its antigen is as yet unknown.

This chain connects TRBV7-2 to TRBJ2-7, with 12 positions matching TRBD2. This receptor was obtained from a man younger than 30 in good health. The sample taken for sequencing was naive CD4+ T cells sorted from blood. Subset meaning: CD45RA+ positively selected. CDR3 protein: CASSPRLAGEEQYF. Written as DNA, the CDR3 is TGTGCCAGCAGCCCCCGACTAGCGGGAGAAGAGCAGTACTTC.